This TCR beta chain was observed in a study of blood T cells in healthy people across ages. Whole-study results and caveats: Older individuals had lower TCR beta diversity per million T cells (the decline was roughly linear). Conclusively comparing naive with antigen-experienced cells was impossible with unsorted PBMCs.

The use of a sample-barcoded 5' primer and a J-beta primer mix characterized a second PCR of about 6 to 11 cycles. Each CDR3 protein gets one entry after TCRdb re-called the 5' RACE reads with MiXCR. The table includes fewer than 1.5 million distinct CDR3 sequences, 35% to 45% detected once. Every sample yielded at least 6.5 million isolated PBMCs. CDR3 length: 12 residues. V lost 7 bases to trimming and J lost 9 bases, with 13 bases between them. Germline-derived CDR1 and CDR2 are MNHEY and SVGEGT. Details on this clonotype: Its cognate antigen is unknown.

This TCR derives from a woman aged 18-29 years in good health. The chain has TRBV6-2 or TRBV6-3 and TRBJ2-1; no clear D. Specimen: blood. The CDR3 coding sequence is TGTGCCAGCACGCCCCCCGCCGGTGAGCAGTTCTTC. Translated: CASTPPAGEQFF.